This TCR beta chain was documented in a study of cytomegalovirus exposure and HLA in healthy donors (dated by TCRdb to the late 2010s). As for the study more broadly: A later analysis indicated that the 120 or so validation repertoires were generated on the platform also employed for the approximately 700 repertoires of the first cohort. The aim of the study was to test whether cataloging public T cell receptors could identify signatures of past pathogen exposure. In addition to the first cohort of 666 subjects, a separate validation cohort of approximately 130 different subjects was used. The study combined high-throughput TCR immunosequencing, statistical association of individual TCRs with disease status, and machine learning to predict cytomegalovirus infection status. The investigation overall reported the following: It was suggested by the authors that the approach could potentially be generalized to other disease states and immunological phenotypes. In the study, some 160 TCR beta chains were listed as associated with cytomegalovirus. The validation cohort had no HLA typing available for a later analysis, so co-occurrence within that cohort was assessed over all 110 or so repertoires. A few of the identified cytomegalovirus-associated TCR beta chains were confirmed in vitro to be specific for cytomegalovirus antigens. Most TCR sequences were seen in very few donors, while some public TCRs were found in many individuals. The classifier was reported to diagnose cytomegalovirus status with high specificity and sensitivity in both the original and validation cohorts. A later analysis found that TCRs clustered in the first cohort also tended to co-occur in the 120 validation repertoires, with approximately 93% of cluster scores above 0.

Separate from the roughly 650-subject first cohort, the validation cohort of roughly 130 subjects was the group to which the donors belonged. The library was generated by the immunoSEQ multiplex PCR assay. The study's own analysis went as follows. To diagnose cytomegalovirus status from the catalog of TCR beta chain sequences, a statistical classification framework was built. TCRdb retrieved this table from immuneACCESS and kept in-frame rearrangements only. Not all clones are present; in checked studies, unresolved V genes account for under half, and no reason is known for the remainder. V and J calls and clone size are copied from that table; D and trimming were computed from the DNA. Present in this sample are 100,000 to 130,000 clones, about 85% of which were seen just once. Together, the top ten hold around 2.7% of the sample. Notes on this clone: Which antigen it targets is not known. Base quality data are lacking; no much larger clone is found one base away.

Sequenced sample: PBMCs. The clonotype originates from a young woman in good health and CMV-seronegative.

The CDR3 protein is CASTRAGGPLRSHTQYF. The bases read TGTGCCAGCACAAGAGCGGGGGGGCCCCTTAGGTCGCATACGCAGTATTTT. The chain is encoded by TRBV28 joined to TRBJ2-3; TRBD2 aligns with 10 central bases. Including the terminal cysteine and phenylalanine, the CDR3 comprises 17 residues. The only DNA kept is the CDR3, 51 bases in frame from the first base. Reading the germline V gene gives CDR1 MDHEN and CDR2 SYDVKM. V and J are trimmed by 7 bases and 7 bases, and the gene matches miss 17 bases of the junction.